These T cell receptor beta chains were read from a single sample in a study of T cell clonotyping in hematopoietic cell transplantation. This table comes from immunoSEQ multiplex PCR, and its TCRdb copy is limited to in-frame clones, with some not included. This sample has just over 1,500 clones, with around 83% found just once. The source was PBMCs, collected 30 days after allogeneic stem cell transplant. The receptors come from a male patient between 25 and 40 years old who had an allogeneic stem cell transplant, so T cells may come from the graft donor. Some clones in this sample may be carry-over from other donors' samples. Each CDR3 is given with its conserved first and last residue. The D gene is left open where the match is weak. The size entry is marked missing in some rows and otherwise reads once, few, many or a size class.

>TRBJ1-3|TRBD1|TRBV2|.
TGTGCCAGCAGTGGGGGACAGGTCTCTGGAAACACCATATATTTT
CASSGGQVSGNTIYF
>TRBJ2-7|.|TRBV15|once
TGTGCCACCAGCAGGCTCCGGACAGACCTCTATTACGAGCAGTACTTC
CATSRLRTDLYYEQYF
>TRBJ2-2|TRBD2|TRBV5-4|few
TGTGCCAGCAGTTCTTCTCAGCGGGAGGGAAGCGGGGAGCTGTTTTTT
CASSSSQREGSGELFF
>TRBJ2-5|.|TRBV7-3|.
TGTGCCAGCAGCTCGGACAGCCAAGAGACCCAGTACTTC
CASSSDSQETQYF
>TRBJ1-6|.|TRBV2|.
TGTGCCAGCAAGCTGGCGGCTAATTCACCCCTCCACTTT
CASKLAANSPLHF
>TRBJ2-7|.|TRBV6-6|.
TGTGCCAGCGGGACTTCGGACAGCTACGAGCAGTACTTC
CASGTSDSYEQYF
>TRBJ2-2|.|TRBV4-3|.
TGCGCCAGCAGCCAAGGAACTGGGCCGGGCACCGGGGAGCTGTTTTTT
CASSQGTGPGTGELFF
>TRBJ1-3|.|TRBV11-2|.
TGTGCCAGCAGCTCGATTGGACGGAATCAACAGCGAAACACCATATATTTT
CASSSIGRNQQRNTIYF
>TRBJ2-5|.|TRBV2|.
TGTGCCAGCAGTGAGCTCGGACAGCAAGAGACCCAGTACTTC
CASSELGQQETQYF
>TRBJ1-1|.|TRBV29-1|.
TGCAGCGTTGAAGATTTACGGGGAGTCGGCGCTGAAGCTTTCTTT
CSVEDLRGVGAEAFF
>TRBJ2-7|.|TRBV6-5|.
TGTGCCAGCAGTTACGCGCCCACCTACGAGCAGTACTTC
CASSYAPTYEQYF
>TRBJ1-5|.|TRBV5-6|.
TGTGCCAGCAGCTTGGCGTCGGGGCCCCAGCATTTT
CASSLASGPQHF
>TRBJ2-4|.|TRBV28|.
TGTGCCAGCAGTCCTTCACAGGGACGTAAAAACATTCAGTACTTC
CASSPSQGRKNIQYF
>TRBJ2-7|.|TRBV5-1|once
TGCGCCAGCAGCTTGGGTGGGGTCCGGGACGAGCAGTACTTC
CASSLGGVRDEQYF
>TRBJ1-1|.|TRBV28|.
TGTGCCAGCACCGCCGGACAGCCGAACACTGAAGCTTTCTTT
CASTAGQPNTEAFF
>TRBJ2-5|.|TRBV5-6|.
TGTGCCAGCAGCTTAATGGGGGCCCAAGAGACCCAGTACTTC
CASSLMGAQETQYF
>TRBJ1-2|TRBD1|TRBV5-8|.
TGTGCCAGCAGGTTACAGGACAGGGGGACCGGCTACACCTTC
CASRLQDRGTGYTF
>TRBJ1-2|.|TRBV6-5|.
TGTGCCAGCACCACCCGGGACCTAGCTAACTATGGCTACACCTTC
CASTTRDLANYGYTF
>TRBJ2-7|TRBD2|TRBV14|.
TGTGCCAGCAGCCAATTAGCGGGAGTCTCCTACGAGCAGTACTTC
CASSQLAGVSYEQYF
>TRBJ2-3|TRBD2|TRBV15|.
TGTGCCATCGGGCCCGGGACTACCACAGATACGCAGTATTTT
CAIGPGTTTDTQYF
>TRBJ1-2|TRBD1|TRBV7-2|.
TGTGCCAGCACCTTACGTATCTCAGGGGGCGCCAACTATGGCTACACCTTC
CASTLRISGGANYGYTF
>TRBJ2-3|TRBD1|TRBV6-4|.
TGTGCCAGCAGTGTCCAGGGGGCCGGTACGCAGTATTTT
CASSVQGAGTQYF